This TCR beta chain was obtained from a study of cytomegalovirus exposure and HLA in healthy donors (dated by TCRdb to about 2017). Broadly, across the study: In an earlier analysis of about 560 of the donors, 276 Gb of sequence data and approximately 120 million unique TCR beta sequences from roughly 190 million T cells were reported. In a later genetic analysis, genome-wide SNP genotypes for about 55% of the roughly 700 donors were used, and that subset was treated as a discovery cohort. Four to six DR-DQ haplotypes were handled as single units for association and clustering, since linkage in the cohort was strong. HLA typing included class I and class II loci at four-digit resolution. An earlier analysis of about 620 of the donors applied high-throughput TCR beta sequencing to assess whether each TCR beta V gene segment acted as functional or pseudogenic. A later analysis re-analyzed previously published TCR beta repertoires from about 600 donors and added high-resolution HLA genotyping to study TCR occurrence patterns. The study aimed to test whether cataloging public T cell receptors could reveal signatures of past pathogen exposure. Using immunosequencing, the study profiled T cell repertoires from about 610 subjects and related those repertoires to cytomegalovirus serostatus. Along with the approximately 670-subject first cohort, a separate validation cohort of more than 90 different subjects was used. Of the roughly 390 genotyped donors, less than 85% were placed in the genetic ancestry cluster associated with self-reported Caucasian donors. Among roughly 400 genotyped donors of the cohort, an average of roughly 230,000 unique TCR beta nucleotide sequences was sequenced per donor, of which about 19% were non-productive. Donor age, sex, ethnicity and CMV serostatus were compiled together with the repertoire data. In the later analysis, no new phenotypic data were used to find candidate immune exposures; instead, reliance was placed on TCR beta sequences and their occurrence across donors. Around 330 gigabases of sequencing data and 70 million to 95 million unique TCR sequences made up an early release that covered 640 HLA-typed donors. To predict cytomegalovirus infection status, the study combined high-throughput TCR immunosequencing, statistical association of individual TCRs with disease status, and machine learning. The number of donors typed differed by locus, with roughly 620-630 for A, B, C, DRB1 and DQB1, around 500 for DQA1, about 610 for DPA1, and some 450 for DPB1. All discovery cohort repertoires had been generated on a single sequencing platform.

The protocol used for the library was the immunoSEQ multiplex PCR assay. The multiplex PCR relied on a mix of 60 forward primers for TCR Vbeta segments and 13 reverse primers for TCR Jbeta segments. A multiplex PCR assay on genomic DNA amplified the CDR3 region of rearranged TCR beta genes. The Illumina HiSeq System was used to sequence the amplified TCR beta libraries as 87-base-pair reads. The original pipeline was this. Across the 700 or so repertoires, a later analysis counted 78 million or so unique TCR beta chains, 9.5 million to 13 million of which were shared by at least two donors. Raw reads were error-corrected and collapsed into unique sequences by a nearest-neighbor algorithm in which closely related sequences were merged to remove PCR and sequencing errors. CDR3 sequences were aligned to IMGT reference sequences to assign V, D and J gene segments. Each retained sequence needed at least a six-nucleotide match to both a V gene segment and a J gene segment. Rearrangements were called productive when the CDR3 lacked stop codons and stayed in frame with V and J; all others were non-productive. Following IMGT convention, CDR3 was defined as the stretch from the second conserved V-encoded cysteine to the conserved J-encoded phenylalanine. In an earlier analysis of around 540 of the donors, sequences lacking an unambiguous match to a single V gene segment were excluded. An earlier analysis of under 750 of the donors called V segments functional above 56.7% productive rearrangements and segregating when the between-donor standard deviation exceeded 5%. A statistical classification framework was built for diagnosing cytomegalovirus status from the catalog of TCR beta chain sequences. A later analysis assigned V and J genes by comparing TCR nucleotide sequences with IMGT/GENE-DB human TR gene sequences. Using the TCRdist pipeline, a later analysis assigned CDR3 sequences along with most-parsimonious VDJ recombination scenarios. In a later analysis, each TCR beta chain was defined by its CDR3 amino acid sequence together with its V-gene family, and reads without a unique V-gene family were excluded. To address suspected cross-contamination and a sequencing artifact, a later analysis removed some 620 highly shared, low-generation-probability nucleotide sequences. In a later analysis, a clonal expansion index for each public chain was calculated from normalized within-repertoire ranks of inferred template counts. Generation probabilities in a later analysis came from a VDJ recombination model fitted to out-of-frame rearrangements, and those results were checked against IGoR. A later analysis scored TCR-TCR, TCR-HLA and TCR-CMV co-occurrence with hypergeometric tests, applying a repertoire-size bias correction to TCR pairs. False discovery rates were estimated in a later analysis by permuting HLA or CMV assignments 20 times. In a later analysis, co-occurring TCRs were grouped with DBSCAN, and TCRdist sequence similarity was added when clustering was performed within HLA-allele-positive subsets. Repertoires with fewer than 30,000 or more than 120,000 public chains were left out of co-occurrence clustering, as were four to six repertoires with anomalous nucleotide sharing. TCRdb's version of the immuneACCESS table is confined to in-frame rearrangements and falls short of the full clone set. An unresolved V gene accounts for under half of the shortfall where checked; the remainder is of unknown origin. D and trimming come from the DNA, and the V and J calls and clone size come from that table. The sample table lists about 200,000 clones, about four fifths of them with a count of one. The ten largest clones add up to roughly 0.4% of the sample.

This clone appeared a single time. Its antigen remains unidentified. It has no much larger one-base neighbor in the sample; base qualities were not kept. The study at large found these results: A later genetic analysis associated a missense DCLRE1C variant with V-gene and J-gene trimming of TCR beta chains, and an independent cohort replicated the association. While some public TCRs were present in many individuals, most TCR sequences turned up only very rarely across donors. Cytomegalovirus status was reported to be diagnosed by the classifier with high specificity and sensitivity in both the original and validation cohorts. The authors suggested that the approach could potentially be generalized to other disease states and immunological phenotypes. A total of 150 or so TCR beta chains were listed by the study as associated with cytomegalovirus. Presence/absence analyses assumed roughly uniform sequencing depth across donors, an assumption that may not hold. Because some donors lacked HLA typing at each locus, the association tests relied only on the typed subset. Broadly in line with IMGT annotations, most TCR beta V segments showed up in productive rearrangements about 87% or about 30% of the time in an earlier analysis of some 590 of the donors. A further reported finding was that TCR beta sequences accurately predicted the HLA-A and HLA-B alleles for most subjects in the first cohort. The 87-base-pair reads could not distinguish some IMGT-functional V segments, including TRBV6-2 and TRBV6-3, so those segments were excluded. In vitro tests confirmed that a few of the cytomegalovirus-associated TCR beta chains recognize cytomegalovirus antigens. A later genetic analysis reported fewer N-insertions in productive TCRs among donors in an Asian-associated ancestry cluster than the roughly 700-donor mean. Because counts were too low, roughly 18 rarely observed V segments, including chromosome 9 orphons, were left out of the earlier analysis of a few hundred of the donors. Most CMV-associated TCR beta chains appeared to be HLA-restricted in a later analysis, and the HLA associations seemed to be driven largely by CMV exposure. According to a later analysis, parvovirus B19, influenza, CMV and Epstein-Barr virus appeared linked to several top co-occurrence clusters. A cluster of highly shared sequence variants was judged likely to represent a technical artifact of the sequencing pipeline. Specific HLA alleles were associated with 16,951 TCR beta sequences at a false discovery rate of 0.05 in a later analysis. Immune exposure information for the cohort was limited to CMV serostatus. When HLA alleles, especially DR and DQ, strongly co-occurred, TCR associations were difficult to assign to individual alleles. The cohort was sequenced for TCR beta chains only, and without alpha or paired-chain data the features that could be detected were limited. According to a later analysis, TCR association rates differed among HLA loci, with DRB1 alleles showing the most associated TCRs and HLA-C alleles showing the fewest. In a later analysis, HLA-associated TCR beta chains were found to be more clonally expanded and to have lower generation probabilities than equally common non-associated chains. Linkage disequilibrium might explain the correlated functional status among segregating V segments, but an unknown experimental factor could not be excluded.

The cohort consisted of approximately 670 healthy bone marrow donors. At the time of sampling, every cohort member was nominally healthy, though immune exposures that went unrecorded were likely present. The donor was CMV seropositive and was included in the group of some 290 seropositive cohort members. A peripheral blood sample was provided by each donor, and peripheral blood mononuclear cells were used for TCR beta sequencing. Genomic DNA was extracted from the blood cell samples with the Qiagen DNeasy Blood Extraction Kit. As encoded in the germline V gene, CDR1 is SGHTA while CDR2 is FQGNSA. The CDR3 numbers 15 residues from cysteine through phenylalanine. Only the CDR3 portion is preserved as DNA: 45 bases, with reading frame beginning at the first base. A distance of 12 bases separates the germline ends of V and J, which lose 5 bases and 1 base respectively.

Sequences were obtained from PBMCs. This TCR was sampled from a male donor in good health and CMV-seropositive. Here the chain combines TRBV7-2 and TRBJ2-1, with TRBD2 tentatively as D gene (5 bases match). At the DNA level, the sequence is TGTGCCAGCAGCGAGGGCGTGGGGTCCTACAATGAGCAGTTCTTC. Translated, this is CASSEGVGSYNEQFF.